These 22 T cell receptor beta chains were all obtained from the same sample, sequenced in a study of cytomegalovirus exposure and HLA in healthy donors. PCR used 60 Vbeta primers and 13 Jbeta primers. Using immunoSEQ multiplex PCR, the repertoire was profiled, and TCRdb retains in-frame clones only, with some absent. The sample has about 190,000 clones; roughly four fifths are singletons. Specimen: PBMCs. Source of these receptors: a woman in her 30s in good health and CMV-seropositive.

V is TRBV18 and J is TRBJ2-1; 7 bases are shared with TRBD2. The germline gives CDR1 KGHSH, CDR2 LQKENI. The CDR3 runs 16 residues. Losses at the gene ends were 4 bases for V and 3 bases for J; bases not matched to a gene: 9. In DNA, the CDR3 is TGTGCCAGCTCACGAATCCTCCAGCGGGGCTACAATGAGCAGTTCTTC. It codes for CASSRILQRGYNEQFF. Drawing the rest from reference TRBV18 and TRBJ2-1, the complete variable domain is NAGVMQNPRHLVRRRGQEARLRCSPMKGHSHVYWYRQLPEEGLKFMVYLQKENIIDESGMPKERFSAEFPKEGPSILRIQQVVRGDSAAYFCASSRILQRGYNEQFFGPGTRLTVL.

The table lists this clone with a few counts. CDR3 loop: CASSYYRGPYEQYF. CDR3 DNA sequence: TGTGCCAGCAGTTATTACAGGGGACCCTACGAGCAGTACTTC. V gene TRBV6-6 combines with J gene TRBJ2-7, with TRBD1 matching 7 bases. Germline V lookup: CDR1 MNHNY, CDR2 SVGAGI (reference sequence). CDR3 length: 14 amino acids. With 3 bases clipped from V and 2 bases from J, the junction kept 4 bases outside the gene matches.

This clone was recorded only once. This chain uses TRBV28 with TRBJ1-3, with D hard to call. V lost 7 bases, J lost 0 bases, and 10 bases lay in between. This CDR3 spans 14 amino acids. Germline assignment: CDR1 MDHEN and CDR2 SYDVKM. CDR3 sequence (DNA): TGTGCCAGCATCTCCCCGAGCTCTGGAAACACCATATATTTT. Translated, it gives CASISPSSGNTIYF. Using reference TRBV28 and TRBJ1-3 for the parts outside the CDR3, the full variable domain is DVKVTQSSRYLVKRTGEKVFLECVQDMDHENMFWYRQDPGLGLRLIYFSYDVKMKEKGDIPEGYSVSREKKERFSLILESASTNQTSMYLCASISPSSGNTIYFGEGSWLTVV.

This chain connects TRBV5-6 to TRBJ2-7; unclear D gene. This CDR3 is 15 amino acids long. V lost 0 bases and J 6 bases, leaving 16 bases between the germline ends. Germline CDR1 reads SGHDT; CDR2 reads YYEEEE. CDR3 loop: CASSLEVESHREQYF. DNA of the CDR3: TGTGCCAGCAGCTTGGAGGTGGAGTCTCATCGCGAGCAGTACTTC. The full variable domain, completed using reference TRBV5-6 and TRBJ2-7, is DAGVTQSPTHLIKTRGQQVTLRCSPKSGHDTVSWYQQALGQGPQFIFQYYEEEERQRGNFPDRFSGHQFPNYSSELNVNALLLGDSALYLCASSLEVESHREQYFGPGTRLTVT.

The sample holds one count of this clone. CDR3 nucleotides: TGTGCCAGCTCCCAAAACGGGGTCCGTTACAGAAACACTGAAGCTTTCTTT. Translation: CASSQNGVRYRNTEAFF. The rearrangement joins TRBV18 to TRBJ1-1; the D is unclear. The CDR3 runs 17 residues. Germline-derived CDR1 and CDR2 are KGHSH and LQKENI. V lost 6 bases, J lost 2 bases, and 22 bases lay in between.

This clone was picked up a small number of times. CDR3 nucleotide sequence: TGTGCCAGCAGCTTGGCCGGGAGTGGCTACGAGCAGTACTTC. This gives the protein CASSLAGSGYEQYF. The rearrangement links TRBV5-4 to TRBJ2-7, with D maybe TRBD2 (6 bases). The V end lost 0 bases, the J end lost 3 bases, and 10 bases lay between the germline ends. CDR3 length: 14 residues. Germline assignment: CDR1 SGHNT and CDR2 YYREEE (reference sequence).

This rearrangement joins TRBV6-1 to TRBJ1-1; tentatively, D is TRBD1 (5 bases). The V and J ends lost 3 bases and 0 bases respectively, with 14 bases between them. From germline, CDR1 is MNHNS and CDR2 SASEGT. This CDR3 comprises 16 residues. The DNA of the CDR3 is TGTGCCAGCAGTGAGGGTCGAGGCAGGGTGAACACTGAAGCTTTCTTT. This translates into CASSEGRGRVNTEAFF.

The rearrangement joins TRBV28 to TRBJ2-1, with TRBD2 matching over 8 bases. Germline V gene lookup returns CDR1 MDHEN and CDR2 SYDVKM. The length of the CDR3 is 14 residues. V shed 3 bases, J shed 6 bases, and the junction held 4 bases outside the gene matches. In DNA, the CDR3 is TGTGCCAGCAGTTTCTCGGGAGGGCGCAATGAGCAGTTCTTC. The encoded protein is CASSFSGGRNEQFF.

This clone was counted a single time. This chain connects TRBV4-1 to TRBJ2-5; 10 nucleotides agree with TRBD2. J gave up 1 base and V 1 base, and 0 bases lay outside the gene matches. The CDR3 is 15 residues long. The V gene's germline CDR1 is MGHRA and CDR2 YSYEKL. The CDR3 DNA follows: TGCGCCAGCAGCCAAGGACTAGCGGGCCAAGAGACCCAGTACTTC. Residues: CASSQGLAGQETQYF.

This clone was counted between two and nine times. The rearrangement joins TRBV13 to TRBJ2-4, with 8 bases fitting TRBD1. Per the germline V gene, CDR1 is PRHDT and CDR2 is FYEKMQ (reference sequence). V shed 0 bases, J shed 8 bases, and the junction held 0 bases outside the gene matches. This CDR3 has 13 amino acids. The CDR3 loop reads CASSLGQGDIQYF. The CDR3 coding sequence is TGTGCCAGCAGCTTAGGACAGGGGGACATTCAGTACTTC. The full variable domain, with the rest looked up from reference TRBV13 and TRBJ2-4, is AAGVIQSPRHLIKEKRETATLKCYPIPRHDTVYWYQQGPGQDPQFLISFYEKMQSDKGSIPDRFSAQQFSDYHSELNMSSLELGDSALYFCASSLGQGDIQYFGAGTRLSVL.

The chain links TRBV21-1 to TRBJ2-3; whether TRBD2, the table's D call, matches the DNA was not checked. TRBV21-1 is deemed a pseudogene. This CDR3 contains 15 residues. CDR3 loop: CASSKGERVHYPQYF. The DNA for the CDR3 is TGTGCCAGCAGCAAAGGGGAGCGGGTTCACTATCCGCAGTATTTT.

V is TRBV29-1 and J is TRBJ1-2; tentative D call: TRBD1 (5 bases). Germline CDR1 is SQVTM and CDR2 is ANQGSEA. The CDR3 has 14 amino acids. Trimming shortened V by 4 bases and J by 7 bases, and 19 bases separated the two germline ends. This CDR3 reads CSVAVGGGGSGYTF. CDR3 DNA sequence: TGCAGCGTTGCGGTGGGCGGGGGTGGCTCTGGCTACACCTTC. Based on the CDR3 plus reference TRBV29-1 and TRBJ1-2, the full variable domain is SAVISQKPSRDICQRGTSLTIQCQVDSQVTMMFWYRQQPGQSLTLIATANQGSEATYESGFVIDKFPISRPNLTFSTLTVSNMSPEDSSIYLCSVAVGGGGSGYTFGSGTRLTVV.

To note about this clone: At one of its ends the junction is not consistent with the germline gene, which may arise from a read error. This chain connects TRBV7-2 to TRBJ1-2; perhaps TRBD1 as D (6 bases). The germline V gene has CDR1 SGHTA and CDR2 FQGNSA. The CDR3 is 14 amino acids. For the CDR3, the DNA is TGTGCCAGCAGTTTAGGACAGTTAAACTATGGCTACACCTTC. Encoded protein: CASSLGQLNYGYTF.

The chain combines TRBV29-1 with TRBJ1-2; D is possibly TRBD1 (5 bases). CDR1 is SQVTM and CDR2 is ANQGSEA in the germline V gene. Trimming stripped 7 bases from V and 2 bases from J, with 14 bases between. This CDR3 region has 13 residues. CDR3 bases: TGCAGCGGAGCCCCTGCAGGGAACTATGGCTACACCTTC. Translation: CSGAPAGNYGYTF.

The chain links TRBV7-6 to TRBJ2-5; TRBD2 matches 9 bases. The germline gives CDR1 SGHVS, CDR2 FNYEAQ. Trimming removed 2 bases from V and 0 bases from J; junction bases left unmatched: 10. The CDR3 is made up of 18 amino acids. CDR3 sequence (DNA): TGTGCCAGCAGCTTACGGGCGGGACGACTAGCGGACCAAGAGACCCAGTACTTC. Amino acids: CASSLRAGRLADQETQYF.

CDR3 sequence: CASSGTVSYEQYF. The CDR3 DNA sequence: TGCGCCAGCAGTGGGACAGTCTCCTACGAGCAGTACTTC. This sequence joins TRBV10-2 and TRBJ2-7, with D maybe TRBD1 (6 bases). Trimming removed 4 bases from V and 0 bases from J, with 7 bases in between. The CDR3 has 13 amino acids. Germline-derived CDR1 and CDR2 are WSHSY and SAAADI.

V usage is TRBV9 and J usage is TRBJ2-5; D gene ambiguous. The CDR3 sequence is 15 residues long. With 0 bases removed from V and 2 bases from J, the gap between germline ends came to 11 bases. CDR1 is SGDLS and CDR2 is YYNGEE in the germline V gene. The CDR3 spells CASSVGALTQETQYF. CDR3 bases: TGTGCCAGCAGCGTAGGAGCACTGACACAAGAGACCCAGTACTTC.

In this sample, this clone turned up a few times. The chain joins TRBV29-1 to TRBJ2-3; D is undetermined. Between the trimmed V and J ends, which lost 3 bases and 0 bases, there was a span of 13 bases. This CDR3 spans 15 amino acids. CDR1 SQVTM and CDR2 ANQGSEA come from the germline V gene. In DNA form, the CDR3 reads TGCAGCGTTGACAGTTCGCTAGAGAGCACAGATACGCAGTATTTT. Its translation: CSVDSSLESTDTQYF.

The V gene is TRBV2, the J gene TRBJ2-1, with 9 bases lining up with TRBD2. Unmatched junction bases numbered 12, after V lost 7 bases and J lost 8 bases. The CDR3 extends over 15 amino acids. Germline V gene data show CDR1 as SNHLY and CDR2 as FYNNEI. CDR3: CASMTWREGRDEQFF. CDR3 coding DNA: TGTGCCAGCATGACATGGCGGGAGGGCCGCGATGAGCAGTTCTTC.

The CDR3: CASSLRIDGDYGYTF. The CDR3 DNA sequence: TGTGCCAGCAGCTTGAGAATAGACGGGGACTATGGCTACACCTTC. The chain has TRBV5-6 and TRBJ1-2, with D unresolved. From germline, CDR1 is SGHDT and CDR2 YYEEEE. Trimming removed 1 base from V and 3 bases from J, with 13 bases in between. The CDR3 length is 15 residues.

The CDR3 sequence is CASSEANEQFF. Written as DNA, the CDR3 is TGTGCCAGCAGTGAGGCCAATGAGCAGTTCTTC. V is TRBV25-1 and J is TRBJ2-1; D is unresolved. Trimming stripped 3 bases from V and 6 bases from J, with 3 bases between. The CDR3 length is 11 residues. Per germline, CDR1 MGHDK and CDR2 SYGVNS.

The chain carries TRBV28 and TRBJ2-2, with D uncertain. The CDR3 consists of 13 residues. Germline CDR1 MDHEN, CDR2 SYDVKM. Trimming took off 6 bases at V and 7 bases at J, with 12 bases between the two ends. The CDR3 protein is CASSPTSGGELFF. The DNA of the CDR3 is TGTGCCAGCAGCCCAACTTCAGGCGGGGAGCTGTTTTTT.